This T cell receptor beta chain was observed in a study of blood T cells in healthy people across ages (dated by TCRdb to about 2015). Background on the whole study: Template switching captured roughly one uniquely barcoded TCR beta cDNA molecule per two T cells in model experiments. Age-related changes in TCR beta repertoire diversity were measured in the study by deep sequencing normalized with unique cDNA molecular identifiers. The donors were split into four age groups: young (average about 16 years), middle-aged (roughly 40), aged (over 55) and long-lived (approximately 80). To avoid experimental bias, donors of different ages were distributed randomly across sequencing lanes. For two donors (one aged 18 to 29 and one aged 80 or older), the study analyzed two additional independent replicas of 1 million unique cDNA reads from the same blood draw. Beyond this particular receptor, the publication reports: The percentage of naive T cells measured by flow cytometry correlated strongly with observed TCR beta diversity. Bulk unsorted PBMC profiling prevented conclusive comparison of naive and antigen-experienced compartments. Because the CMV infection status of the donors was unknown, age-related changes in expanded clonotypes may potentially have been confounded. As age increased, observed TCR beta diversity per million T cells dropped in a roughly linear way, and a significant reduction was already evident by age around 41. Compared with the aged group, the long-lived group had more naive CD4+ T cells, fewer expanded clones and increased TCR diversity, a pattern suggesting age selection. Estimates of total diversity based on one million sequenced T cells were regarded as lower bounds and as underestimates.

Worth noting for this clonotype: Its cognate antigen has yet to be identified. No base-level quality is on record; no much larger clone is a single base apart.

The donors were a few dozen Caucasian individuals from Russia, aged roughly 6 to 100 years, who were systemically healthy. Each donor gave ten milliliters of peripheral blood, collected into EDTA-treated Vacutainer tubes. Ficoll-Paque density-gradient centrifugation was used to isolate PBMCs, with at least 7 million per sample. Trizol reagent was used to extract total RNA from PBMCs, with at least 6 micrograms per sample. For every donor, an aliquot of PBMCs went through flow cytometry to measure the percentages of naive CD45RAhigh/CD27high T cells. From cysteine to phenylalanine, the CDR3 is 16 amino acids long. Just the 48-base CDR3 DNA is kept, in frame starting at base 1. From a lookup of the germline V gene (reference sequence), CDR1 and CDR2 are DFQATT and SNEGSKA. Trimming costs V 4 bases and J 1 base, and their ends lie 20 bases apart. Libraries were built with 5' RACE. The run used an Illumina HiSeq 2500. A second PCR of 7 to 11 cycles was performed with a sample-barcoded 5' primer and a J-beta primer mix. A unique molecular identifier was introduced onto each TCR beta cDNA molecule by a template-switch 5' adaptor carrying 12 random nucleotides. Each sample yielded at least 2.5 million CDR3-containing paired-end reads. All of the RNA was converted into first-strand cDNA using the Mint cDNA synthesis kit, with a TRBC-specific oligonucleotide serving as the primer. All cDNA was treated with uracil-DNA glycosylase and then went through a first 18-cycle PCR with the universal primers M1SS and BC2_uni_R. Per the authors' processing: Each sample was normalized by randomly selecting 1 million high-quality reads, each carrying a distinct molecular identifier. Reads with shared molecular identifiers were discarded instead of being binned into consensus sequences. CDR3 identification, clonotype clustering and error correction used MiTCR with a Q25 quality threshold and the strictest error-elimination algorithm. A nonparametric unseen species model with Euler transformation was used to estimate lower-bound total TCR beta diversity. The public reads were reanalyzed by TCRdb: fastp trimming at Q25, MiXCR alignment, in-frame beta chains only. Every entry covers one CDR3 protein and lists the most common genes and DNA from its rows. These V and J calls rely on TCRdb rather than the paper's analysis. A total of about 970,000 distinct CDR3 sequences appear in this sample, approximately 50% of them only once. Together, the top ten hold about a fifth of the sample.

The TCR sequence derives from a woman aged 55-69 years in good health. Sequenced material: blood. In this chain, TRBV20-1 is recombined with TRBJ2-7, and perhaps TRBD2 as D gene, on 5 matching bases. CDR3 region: CSAKDPGGLLSYEQYF. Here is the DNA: TGCAGTGCTAAAGATCCGGGCGGGCTATTATCCTACGAGCAGTACTTC.